The 28 T cell receptor beta chains reported below all come from one sample, sequenced in a study of shared clonotypes between healthy human individuals. Profiled with immunoSEQ multiplex PCR; TCRdb holds only in-frame clones, not every one. The table records about a million clones, around 80% of them present only once. The specimen was memory CD4+ T cells sorted from blood. The sample's subset: CD45RA-negative fraction. The receptors come from a man between 18 and 29 years old in good health.

Concerning this clone itself: Other DNA sequences within the sample encode an identical CDR3. The V call is TRBV18, the J call TRBJ1-3; no clear D. CDR1 is KGHSH, CDR2 LQKENI, per germline. This CDR3 comprises 13 residues. V was clipped by 2 bases and J by 4 bases, with 6 bases between them. The CDR3 is CASSPVSGNTIYF. The CDR3, as DNA: TGTGCCAGCTCACCAGTTTCCGGAAACACCATATATTTT. Looking up the rest from reference TRBV18 and TRBJ1-3 gives the full variable domain: NAGVMQNPRHLVRRRGQEARLRCSPMKGHSHVYWYRQLPEEGLKFMVYLQKENIIDESGMPKERFSAEFPKEGPSILRIQQVVRGDSAAYFCASSPVSGNTIYFGEGSWLTVV.

The chain employs TRBV19 and TRBJ1-5; weak D call: TRBD1 (5 bases). The CDR3 extends over 14 amino acids. Deletions cut 4 bases from V and 4 bases from J, with 11 bases between. Germline CDR1 reads LNHDA; CDR2 reads SQIVND (reference sequence). CDR3: CASSKGSGNQPQHF. The CDR3 DNA reads as TGTGCCAGTAGTAAGGGGTCTGGGAATCAGCCCCAGCATTTT.

V is TRBV30 and J is TRBJ1-4; 7 nucleotides line up with TRBD1. CDR1 is GTSNPN and CDR2 is SVGIG in the germline V gene (reference sequence). The CDR3 is made up of 14 amino acids. This CDR3 reads CASDLTGKYEKLFF. DNA for the CDR3: TGTGCTTCCGACCTGACAGGGAAGTATGAAAAACTGTTTTTT. Looking up the rest from reference TRBV30 and TRBJ1-4 gives the full variable domain: SQTIHQWPATLVQPVGSPLSLECTVEGTSNPNLYWYRQAAGRGLQLLFYSVGIGQISSEVPQNLSASRPQDRQFILSSKKLLLSDSGFYLCASDLTGKYEKLFFGSGTQLSVL.

The chain recombines TRBV5-1 with TRBJ1-1; D is unclear. CDR1 is SGHRS and CDR2 is YFSETQ in the germline V gene. The V gene lost 4 bases and the J gene lost 1 base, with 11 bases spanning the gap. The CDR3 runs to 14 residues. CDR3: CASSNANPNTEAFF. The DNA for the CDR3 is TGCGCCAGCAGCAATGCTAACCCGAACACTGAAGCTTTCTTT.

The V call is TRBV6-6, the J call TRBJ2-1, with 8 positions matching TRBD2. The CDR3 loop spans 15 amino acids. Germline V gene lookup returns CDR1 MNHNY and CDR2 SVGAGI (reference sequence). The V gene end was trimmed by 2 bases and the J gene end by 8 bases; junction bases not matched to a gene: 8. CDR3 amino acids: CASSYISGSMDEQFF. The CDR3 DNA reads TGTGCCAGCAGTTACATAAGCGGGAGTATGGATGAGCAGTTCTTC.

The gene calls are TRBV10-3 and TRBJ2-3; D uncertain. This CDR3 spans 13 amino acids. Germline V gene data show CDR1 as ENHRY and CDR2 as SYGVKD. Trimming removed 3 bases from V and 3 bases from J, with 7 bases in between. The CDR3 region has the DNA TGTGCCATCAGTGATCTGGGGACAGATACGCAGTATTTT. It is translated as CAISDLGTDTQYF.

The table lists this clone with a count of one. This sequence joins TRBV27 and TRBJ1-4; no reliable D call. The CDR3 is made up of 17 amino acids. From germline, CDR1 is MNHEY and CDR2 SMNVEV (reference sequence). V was clipped by 0 bases and J by 0 bases, with 11 bases between them. The CDR3 reads CASSLSRGLATNEKLFF. CDR3 nucleotide sequence: TGTGCCAGCAGTTTATCGAGAGGGCTTGCAACTAATGAAAAACTGTTTTTT.

The chain uses TRBV7-9 and TRBJ1-5; the match to TRBD1 covers 8 bases. This CDR3 has 13 amino acids. After removal of 7 bases from V and 5 bases from J, the junction contained 4 bases not matched to a gene. Germline V lookup: CDR1 SEHNR, CDR2 FQNEAQ (reference sequence). The CDR3 loop reads CASTQGAHQPQHF. CDR3 nucleotide sequence: TGTGCCAGCACCCAGGGGGCACATCAGCCCCAGCATTTT.

A note on this clone: Possible read error: a much larger clone is one base away. The chain has TRBV11-1 and TRBJ1-6; D gene uncertain. Trimming left V 1 base short and J 4 bases short, with 5 bases between. The CDR3 loop spans 14 amino acids. Germline lookup yields CDR1 SGHAT and CDR2 FQDESV (reference sequence). Here the CDR3 reads CASSLEQYNSPLHF. CDR3 nucleotide sequence: TGTGCCAGCAGCTTAGAACAGTATAATTCACCCCTCCACTTT.

This chain connects TRBV19 to TRBJ1-2, with D unclear. In germline, CDR1 is LNHDA, CDR2 SQIVND (reference sequence). This CDR3 region has 12 residues. Trimming shortened V by 4 bases and J by 1 base, and 4 bases separated the two germline ends. The CDR3 region is CASSRGNYGYTF. The CDR3, as DNA: TGTGCCAGTAGTAGGGGTAACTATGGCTACACCTTC.

This clone was seen a single time. V gene TRBV19 combines with J gene TRBJ1-2; D might be TRBD1 (5 bases). Germline assignment: CDR1 LNHDA and CDR2 SQIVND (reference sequence). With 5 bases removed from V and 5 bases from J, the gap between germline ends came to 15 bases. The CDR3 has 14 amino acids. The CDR3 DNA is TGTGCCAGTAGTTCGCCGGGGACGAGGTATGGCTACACCTTC. This sequence encodes CASSSPGTRYGYTF.

About this clone: This sample includes further DNA sequences coding for the same CDR3. V is TRBV5-1 and J is TRBJ1-2; D is undetermined. The CDR3 loop spans 13 amino acids. Trimming stripped 0 bases from V and 2 bases from J, with 5 bases between. Germline CDR1 is SGHRS and CDR2 is YFSETQ. The CDR3 sequence: CASSLAENYGYTF. CDR3 DNA: TGCGCCAGCAGCTTGGCCGAAAACTATGGCTACACCTTC.

The chain has TRBV5-1 and TRBJ2-5; no clear D. Trimming left V 4 bases short and J 6 bases short, with 13 bases between. The CDR3 sequence is 13 residues long. The germline gives CDR1 SGHRS, CDR2 YFSETQ. CDR3 region: CASSQALLKTQYF. In nucleotides, the CDR3 is TGCGCCAGCAGCCAGGCCTTGCTGAAGACCCAGTACTTC.

This rearrangement joins TRBV19 to TRBJ1-4; 8 nucleotides align to TRBD1. This CDR3 region has 16 residues. The germline gives CDR1 LNHDA, CDR2 SQIVND (reference sequence). J lost 3 bases, V lost 4 bases, and 7 bases had no gene match. CDR3 DNA: TGTGCCAGTAGTACCTCCAGGGGGCGGCCTAATGAAAAACTGTTTTTT. It codes for CASSTSRGRPNEKLFF. Full variable domain (outside the CDR3, taken from reference TRBV19 and TRBJ1-4): DGGITQSPKYLFRKEGQNVTLSCEQNLNHDAMYWYRQDPGQGLRLIYYSQIVNDFQKGDIAEGYSVSREKKESFPLTVTSAQKNPTAFYLCASSTSRGRPNEKLFFGSGTQLSVL.

This clone came up a few times. The rearrangement joins TRBV9 to TRBJ2-7, with 12 bases fitting TRBD2. Per the germline V gene, CDR1 is SGDLS and CDR2 is YYNGEE. The J segment lost 0 bases and the V segment lost 0 bases, leaving 16 bases of the junction unmatched. The CDR3 is made up of 21 amino acids. The CDR3 DNA follows: TGTGCCAGCAGCGTAGGGCCTTCGAATCGACTAGCGGGGGCCCTCTCCTACGAGCAGTACTTC. Amino acid sequence: CASSVGPSNRLAGALSYEQYF.

The gene calls are TRBV5-4 and TRBJ1-2; D possibly corresponds to TRBD1 (5 bases). CDR3 length: 14 amino acids. Germline CDR1 SGHNT, CDR2 YYREEE (reference sequence). Deletions cut 0 bases from V and 4 bases from J, with 10 bases between. The CDR3: CASSLVRQGYGYTF. CDR3 bases: TGTGCCAGCAGCTTGGTGCGGCAGGGCTATGGCTACACCTTC. The full variable domain, completed using reference TRBV5-4 and TRBJ1-2, is ETGVTQSPTHLIKTRGQQVTLRCSSQSGHNTVSWYQQALGQGPQFIFQYYREEENGRGNFPPRFSGLQFPNYSSELNVNALELDDSALYLCASSLVRQGYGYTFGSGTRLTVV.

This clone occurred once. The rearrangement joins TRBV2 to TRBJ1-6, with D possibly matching TRBD1 (5 bases). CDR1 is SNHLY, CDR2 FYNNEI, per germline. This CDR3 region has 14 residues. The germline V and J ends were trimmed by 6 bases and 10 bases, with 16 bases remaining between them. The CDR3 loop reads CASSGTPGQSPLHF. The CDR3 nucleotides read TGTGCCAGCAGCGGGACCCCTGGTCAGTCACCCCTCCACTTT.

The V call is TRBV6-5, the J call TRBJ2-2; D perhaps matches TRBD1 (8 bases). The CDR3 sequence is 15 residues long. The V gene's germline CDR1 is MNHEY and CDR2 SVGAGI. Trimming stripped 6 bases from V and 5 bases from J, with 16 bases between. In DNA form, the CDR3 reads TGTGCCAGCAGAATACAGGGGGGGAAAACCGGGGAGCTGTTTTTT. Residues: CASRIQGGKTGELFF.

This clone appeared a single time. A read error may produce the germline difference seen at one junction end. Other DNA sequences within the sample encode an identical CDR3. The chain recombines TRBV18 with TRBJ1-1; no firm D call. This CDR3 comprises 13 residues. CDR1 KGHSH and CDR2 LQKENI come from the germline V gene. CDR3 sequence (DNA): TGTGCCAGCTCACCAGACAAGAACACTGAGGCTTTCTTT. Translating gives CASSPDKNTEAFF.

The V gene is TRBV7-9, the J gene TRBJ1-1, with 7 bases lining up with TRBD1. Germline CDR1 SEHNR, CDR2 FQNEAQ (reference sequence). V dropped 5 bases and J dropped 1; count of bases not matched to a gene: 4. The CDR3 loop spans 14 amino acids. The CDR3 region has the DNA TGTGCCAGCAGCGTCCACAGGGGGAACACTGAAGCTTTCTTT. As protein: CASSVHRGNTEAFF. Full variable domain (outside the CDR3, taken from reference TRBV7-9 and TRBJ1-1): DTGVSQNPRHKITKRGQNVTFRCDPISEHNRLYWYRQTLGQGPEFLTYFQNEAQLEKSRLLSDRFSAERPKGSFSTLEIQRTEQGDSAMYLCASSVHRGNTEAFFGQGTRLTVV.

The CDR3 here is CASSLQGANTGELFF. The CDR3 DNA is TGTGCCAGCTCACTCCAGGGGGCGAACACCGGGGAGCTGTTTTTT. The rearrangement links TRBV18 to TRBJ2-2, with 7 bases aligning to TRBD1. The trim removed 4 bases at V and 0 bases at J, leaving 2 bases unmatched. Germline CDR1 reads KGHSH; CDR2 reads LQKENI. The CDR3 runs 15 residues.

The rearrangement uses TRBV19 and TRBJ1-2; 7 positions match TRBD1. Germline V gives CDR1 LNHDA, CDR2 SQIVND (reference sequence). Trimming cost V 6 bases and J 3 bases; bases outside gene matches: 1. The CDR3 covers 12 residues. For the CDR3, the DNA is TGTGCCAGTAGCGACAGGGACTATGGCTACACCTTC. Amino acids: CASSDRDYGYTF.

The rearrangement joins TRBV6-5 to TRBJ2-2; no firm D call. Germline V gives CDR1 MNHEY, CDR2 SVGAGI. With 8 bases removed from V and 9 bases from J, the gap between germline ends came to 16 bases. The CDR3 sequence is 13 residues long. CDR3 bases: TGTGCCAGCCGACCGGATCCCGGCCGGGAGCTGTTTTTT. Translated: CASRPDPGRELFF.

The chain combines TRBV4-3 with TRBJ2-1, with 9 bases fitting TRBD2. J gave up 6 bases and V 0 bases, and 6 bases lay outside the gene matches. Germline CDR1 is LGHNA and CDR2 is YSLEER. The CDR3 length is 16 residues. This CDR3 is CASSQEWNSGGNEQFF. CDR3 DNA: TGCGCCAGCAGCCAAGAGTGGAATAGCGGGGGCAATGAGCAGTTCTTC.

The chain joins TRBV5-1 to TRBJ2-2; D gene unclear. V lost 1 base and J lost 6, with 19 bases in between. In germline, CDR1 is SGHRS, CDR2 YFSETQ. This CDR3 region has 17 residues. The CDR3 DNA is TGCGCCAGCAGCTTGTCGTCGGCAGTCCTTGGGCCCGGGGAGCTGTTTTTT. Protein product: CASSLSSAVLGPGELFF.

This clone occurred once. The rearrangement links TRBV5-4 to TRBJ1-6; TRBD1 matches 7 bases. This CDR3 has 16 residues. J lost 5 bases, V lost 3 bases, and 8 bases had no gene match. Germline V CDR1 and CDR2: SGHNT, YYREEE (reference sequence). The CDR3 DNA reads TGTGCCAGCAGCTCGGGACAGCCGGGAGATAATTCACCCCTCCACTTT. As protein: CASSSGQPGDNSPLHF.

The V gene is TRBV28, the J gene TRBJ2-4; 11 nucleotides line up with TRBD2. J was trimmed by 7 bases and V by 7 bases; bases with no gene match: 6. This CDR3 is built from 14 residues. Germline V gene lookup returns CDR1 MDHEN and CDR2 SYDVKM. Here the CDR3 DNA reads TGTGCCAGCACCCTTAGCGGGAGGGAGAACATTCAGTACTTC. This gives the protein CASTLSGRENIQYF.

The chain has TRBV9 and TRBJ2-7; TRBD1 is a possible D gene (6 bases). The CDR3 loop spans 14 amino acids. Trimming left V 5 bases short and J 1 base short, with 13 bases between. Germline V lookup: CDR1 SGDLS, CDR2 YYNGEE. The CDR3 protein is CASRLKGQSYEQYF. DNA for the CDR3: TGTGCCAGCAGATTAAAAGGACAGTCCTACGAGCAGTACTTC.